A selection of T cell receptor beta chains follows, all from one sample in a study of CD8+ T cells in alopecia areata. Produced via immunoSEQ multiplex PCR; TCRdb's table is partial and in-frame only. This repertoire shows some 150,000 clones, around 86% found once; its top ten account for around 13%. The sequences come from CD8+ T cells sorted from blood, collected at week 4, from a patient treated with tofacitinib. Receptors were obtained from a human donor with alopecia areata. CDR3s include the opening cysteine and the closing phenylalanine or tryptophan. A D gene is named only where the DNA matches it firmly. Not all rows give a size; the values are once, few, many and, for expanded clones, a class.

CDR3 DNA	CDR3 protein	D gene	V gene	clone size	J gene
TGTGCCAGCAGCCTGATCACAGATACGCAGTATTTT	CASSLITDTQYF	NA	TRBV7-8	NA	TRBJ2-3
TGCGCCAGCAGCCCCGGCACGGGAGTGAATGAGCAGTTCTTC	CASSPGTGVNEQFF	NA	TRBV5-1	NA	TRBJ2-1
TGTGCCAGTAGTATCGGTAGCTCCTACGAGCAGTACTTC	CASSIGSSYEQYF	NA	TRBV19	NA	TRBJ2-7
TGTGCCAGCAGCCCGGCCGGACAGGGGGAAGAGACCCAGTACTTC	CASSPAGQGEETQYF	TRBD1	TRBV7-9	NA	TRBJ2-5
TGTGCCAGCAGCTTGGTTACTAGCGGACCCATCTACGAGCAGTACTTC	CASSLVTSGPIYEQYF	TRBD2	TRBV11-2	NA	TRBJ2-7
TGCGCCAGCAGCCAAGATCGGGGCAACTATGGCTACACCTTC	CASSQDRGNYGYTF	NA	TRBV4-1	NA	TRBJ1-2
TGCAGCGTAGCGGACGGTTACAATGAGCAGTTCTTC	CSVADGYNEQFF	NA	TRBV29-1	NA	TRBJ2-1
TGTGCCAGCAGCTTAGGACCCTCGTCAGTTCCTTATGGCTACACCTTC	CASSLGPSSVPYGYTF	NA	TRBV11-2	few	TRBJ1-2
TGCAGCGTTGATCACAGGGTAGTCTACAATGAGCAGTTCTTC	CSVDHRVVYNEQFF	NA	TRBV29-1	NA	TRBJ2-1
TGTGCCAGCAGCTCCCGGGACGAGGGCGAGCAGTACTTC	CASSSRDEGEQYF	NA	TRBV5-6	few	TRBJ2-7
TGCAGCGTTTTAACGGGACACCCTTCCTACGAGCAGTACTTC	CSVLTGHPSYEQYF	NA	TRBV29-1	NA	TRBJ2-7
TGCGCCACGATCAGCGGGAGGGCCCTCAATGAGCAGTTCTTC	CATISGRALNEQFF	TRBD2	TRBV10-2	few	TRBJ2-1
TGTGCCAGCAGTACTAACCGTGATACGCAGTATTTT	CASSTNRDTQYF	NA	TRBV6-5	NA	TRBJ2-3
TGTGCCAGCAGCTTGGGGACTAGCGGGAGTGTAGATGAGCAGTTCTTC	CASSLGTSGSVDEQFF	TRBD2	TRBV7-6	NA	TRBJ2-1
TGTGCCATCGGACTAGCGGGAGCGAATGAGCAGTTCTTC	CAIGLAGANEQFF	TRBD2	TRBV10-3	NA	TRBJ2-1
TGCGCCAGCAGCTTTCCGGAATTCAATGAGCAGTTCTTC	CASSFPEFNEQFF	NA	TRBV5-1	NA	TRBJ2-1
TGTGCCAGCAGTTTATACTCAGATACGCAGTATTTT	CASSLYSDTQYF	NA	TRBV28	few	TRBJ2-3
TGCAGCGTTGAATGGGGGGAGGTTGAGCAGTTCTTC	CSVEWGEVEQFF	NA	TRBV29-1	NA	TRBJ2-1
TGCGCCAGCAGCTTGGGACAGGGACCCTACGAGCAGTACTTC	CASSLGQGPYEQYF	TRBD1	TRBV5-1	NA	TRBJ2-7
TGTGCCAGCAGCCCCCGGGACAGAACCTACGAGCAGTACTTC	CASSPRDRTYEQYF	TRBD1	TRBV27	NA	TRBJ2-7
TGTGCCAGCAGTTACTCGACAGGGGGCCAAGAGACCCAGTACTTC	CASSYSTGGQETQYF	TRBD1	TRBV6-5	NA	TRBJ2-5
TGTGCCAGCACCTCGGCCTGGGGATACGATACGCAGTATTTT	CASTSAWGYDTQYF	NA	TRBV27	once	TRBJ2-3
TGTGCCAGCAGCTTAATCTTAGCGGGCGAGCAGTACTTC	CASSLILAGEQYF	TRBD2	TRBV11-2	few	TRBJ2-7
TGTGCCAGCAGTAGAGACAGGGCCAGGAATGAGCAGTTCTTC	CASSRDRARNEQFF	TRBD1	TRBV6-5	NA	TRBJ2-1
TGTGCCCAGTCCAGCACAGATACGCAGTATTTT	CAQSSTDTQYF	NA	TRBV2	NA	TRBJ2-3